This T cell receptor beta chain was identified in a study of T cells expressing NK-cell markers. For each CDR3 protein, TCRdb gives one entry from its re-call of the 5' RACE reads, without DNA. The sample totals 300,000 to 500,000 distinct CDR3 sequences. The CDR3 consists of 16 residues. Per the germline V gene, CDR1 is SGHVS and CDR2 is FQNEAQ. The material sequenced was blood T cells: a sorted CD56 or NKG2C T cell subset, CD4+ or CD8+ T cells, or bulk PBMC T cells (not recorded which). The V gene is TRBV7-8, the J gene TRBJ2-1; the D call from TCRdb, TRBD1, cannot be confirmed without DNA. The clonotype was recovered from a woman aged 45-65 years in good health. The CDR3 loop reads CASSTGAPPSYNEQFF.